The 32 T cell receptor beta chains reported below all come from one sample, sequenced in a study of CD8+ T cells in alopecia areata. The authors extracted RNA and reverse transcribed it into cDNA as the sequencing template. Here immunoSEQ multiplex PCR was the method, and the copy in TCRdb shows in-frame clones only, minus some. The data show tens of thousands of clones, about three quarters seen once. Sequencing was performed on NKG2D-low CD8+ T cells sorted from blood. These receptors all come from a human donor with alopecia areata.

V usage is TRBV27 and J usage is TRBJ2-1; no definite D call. Deletions cut 7 bases from V and 5 bases from J, with 15 bases between. The CDR3 contains 14 residues. CDR1 MNHEY and CDR2 SMNVEV come from the germline V gene (reference sequence). The CDR3 sequence is CASTAQTPNNEQFF. CDR3 DNA sequence: TGTGCCAGCACCGCTCAAACCCCCAACAATGAGCAGTTCTTC.

CDR3 nucleotide sequence: TGTGCTAGTGGTCGGGACAGGGGGCTGAATGAGCAGTTCTTC. Translated, it gives CASGRDRGLNEQFF. The chain carries TRBV12-5 and TRBJ2-1; 12 bases fit TRBD1. The germline CDR1 and CDR2 sequences are LGHNT and FRNRAP. The ends lost 5 bases at V and 7 bases at J; junction bases unmatched: 3. The CDR3 is 14 residues long.

The chain has TRBV5-1 and TRBJ2-1; 8 bases fit TRBD1. The CDR3 length is 14 residues. V was clipped by 5 bases and J by 4 bases; unmatched bases: 5. The germline CDR1 and CDR2 sequences are SGHRS and YFSETQ. The CDR3 nucleotides read TGCGCCAGCAGTCCCGGGACAGGTTACAATGAGCAGTTCTTC. The encoded protein is CASSPGTGYNEQFF.

This clone was detected only a few times. The rearrangement uses TRBV28 and TRBJ2-1; 8 nucleotides match TRBD2. Germline V gives CDR1 MDHEN, CDR2 SYDVKM. CDR3 size: 15 residues. V lost 6 bases to trimming and J lost 7 bases; unmatched junction nucleotides: 11. The CDR3: CASSLSGGAGNEQFF. CDR3 DNA: TGTGCCAGCAGCCTCTCCGGGGGGGCTGGGAATGAGCAGTTCTTC.

This clone was seen ten or more times. Within the sample, other DNA sequences also encode this same CDR3. The chain couples TRBV19 to TRBJ2-3; D may be TRBD1 (5 bases). This CDR3 comprises 14 residues. Germline values: CDR1 LNHDA, CDR2 SQIVND (reference sequence). Trimming removed 1 base from V and 4 bases from J, with 9 bases in between. The CDR3 DNA reads as TGTGCCAGTAGTATAGGGCAGGGCGCAGATACGCAGTATTTT. It translates to CASSIGQGADTQYF.

The chain couples TRBV2 to TRBJ2-5; D gene uncertain. CDR3 length: 14 amino acids. Trimming cost V 0 bases and J 5 bases, with 10 bases left between them. CDR1 SNHLY and CDR2 FYNNEI come from the germline V gene. CDR3 loop: CASSEASLMETQYF. The CDR3 DNA follows: TGTGCCAGCAGTGAAGCCTCACTCATGGAGACCCAGTACTTC.

This clone was observed once. The chain uses TRBV10-2 and TRBJ2-7; D perhaps matches TRBD2 (5 bases). V was shortened by 8 bases and J by 6 bases, with 14 bases between the two germline ends. Germline CDR1 is WSHSY and CDR2 is SAAADI. This CDR3 has 12 amino acids. The DNA for the CDR3 is TGCGCCAGCGGACTCGCGGAGAGCGAGCAGTACTTC. Protein product: CASGLAESEQYF.

This CDR3 reads CASSLPANTEAFF. The CDR3 DNA reads TGCGCCAGCAGCTTACCAGCGAACACTGAAGCTTTCTTT. The chain is built from TRBV5-1 and TRBJ1-1, with D hard to call. This CDR3 has 13 residues. V was cut by 2 bases and J by 1 base, with 6 bases left in between. CDR1 SGHRS and CDR2 YFSETQ come from the germline V gene.

The rearrangement uses TRBV29-1 and TRBJ2-5; either TRBD1 or TRBD2 may supply D (5 bases each). V lost 1 base and J lost 0, with 15 bases in between. CDR3 length: 16 amino acids. Per the germline V gene, CDR1 is SQVTM and CDR2 is ANQGSEA. In DNA form, the CDR3 reads TGCAGCGTTGAAGGGGGGTTCGCGGATTACCAAGAGACCCAGTACTTC. Translation gives CSVEGGFADYQETQYF.

This rearrangement joins TRBV6-5 to TRBJ2-7; D gene uncertain. Per germline, CDR1 MNHEY and CDR2 SVGAGI. Trimming took off 4 bases at V and 0 bases at J, with 10 bases between the two ends. There are 14 residues in the CDR3. The CDR3 sequence: CASSFQDDSYEQYF. The CDR3 region has the DNA TGTGCCAGCAGTTTTCAGGACGACTCCTACGAGCAGTACTTC.

This clone rates as medium-sized. CDR3 loop: CASSDTSGGTDTQYF. The CDR3 bases are TGTGCCAGCAGTGACACTAGCGGGGGCACAGATACGCAGTATTTT. The chain recombines TRBV6-4 with TRBJ2-3, with TRBD2 matching 10 bases. This CDR3 is 15 amino acids long. From germline, CDR1 is MRHNA and CDR2 SNTAGT. Trimming cost V 2 bases and J 1 base; bases outside gene matches: 0.

V is TRBV30 and J is TRBJ1-1, with no clear D. Germline V gene data show CDR1 as GTSNPN and CDR2 as SVGIG (reference sequence). This CDR3 has 12 residues. Trimming left V 4 bases short and J 0 bases short, with 6 bases between. The CDR3 reads CAWNSMNTEAFF. CDR3 sequence (DNA): TGTGCCTGGAACTCTATGAACACTGAAGCTTTCTTT.

The rearrangement links TRBV27 to TRBJ2-6; possible D gene TRBD2, 6 bases. Trimming cost V 4 bases and J 3 bases, with 13 bases left between them. Germline-derived CDR1 and CDR2 are MNHEY and SMNVEV (reference sequence). This CDR3 has 16 amino acids. The chain's CDR3 is CASSSSRGSGANVLTF. The DNA of the CDR3 is TGTGCCAGCAGTTCGAGCCGGGGGAGTGGGGCCAACGTCCTGACTTTC. The variable domain in full, with the rest retrieved from reference TRBV27 and TRBJ2-6, is EAQVTQNPRYLITVTGKKLTVTCSQNMNHEYMSWYRQDPGLGLRQIYYSMNVEVTDKGDVPEGYKVSRKEKRNFPLILESPSPNQTSLYFCASSSSRGSGANVLTFGAGSRLTVL.

The chain is built from TRBV27 and TRBJ2-5; D remains ambiguous. The CDR3 is 11 residues long. V lost 3 bases to trimming and J lost 7 bases, with 6 bases between them. CDR1 and CDR2 (germline): MNHEY, SMNVEV (reference sequence). Here the CDR3 reads CASSFGGTQYF. The CDR3 DNA sequence: TGTGCCAGCAGTTTTGGTGGGACCCAGTACTTC.

The chain uses TRBV7-8 and TRBJ2-7; unclear D gene. Germline V gives CDR1 SGHVS, CDR2 FQNEAQ. The CDR3 sequence is 13 residues long. V gave up 5 bases and J gave up 3 bases, with 11 bases separating them. The CDR3 loop reads CASSGQGFYEQYF. CDR3 DNA: TGTGCCAGCAGCGGTCAAGGGTTCTACGAGCAGTACTTC.

The chain employs TRBV7-3 and TRBJ1-5; D is undetermined. The CDR3 extends over 13 amino acids. CDR1 and CDR2 from the germline V gene are SGHTA and FQGTGA. The V gene lost 5 bases and the J gene lost 4 bases, with 9 bases spanning the gap. The CDR3 nucleotides read TGTGCCAGCAGCCCACAACCAAATCAGCCCCAGCATTTT. This gives the protein CASSPQPNQPQHF. Looking up the rest from reference TRBV7-3 and TRBJ1-5 gives the full variable domain: GAGVSQTPSNKVTEKGKYVELRCDPISGHTALYWYRQSLGQGPEFLIYFQGTGAADDSGLPNDRFFAVRPEGSVSTLKIQRTERGDSAVYLCASSPQPNQPQHFGDGTRLSIL.

The chain couples TRBV6-6 to TRBJ1-1; the D gene is possibly TRBD1 (5 bases). V was shortened by 2 bases and J by 3 bases, with 16 bases between the two germline ends. The CDR3 totals 16 residues. The V gene's germline CDR1 is MNHNY and CDR2 SVGAGI (reference sequence). The CDR3 protein is CASSYGAIASDTEAFF. The CDR3 bases are TGTGCCAGCAGTTACGGGGCGATAGCATCCGACACTGAAGCTTTCTTT.

The chain joins TRBV29-1 to TRBJ2-7, with D possibly TRBD2 on 6 matching bases. Germline V gene data show CDR1 as SQVTM and CDR2 as ANQGSEA. CDR3 length: 11 amino acids. CDR3 nucleotides: TGCGCCGCCGGGACTTTTGGAGAGCAGTACTTC. Its translation is CAAGTFGEQYF.

The chain uses TRBV7-9 and TRBJ2-7; TRBD1 agrees at 7 bases. CDR1 SEHNR and CDR2 FQNEAQ come from the germline V gene (reference sequence). After removal of 1 base from V and 2 bases from J, the junction contained 8 bases not matched to a gene. CDR3 length: 16 amino acids. The CDR3 sequence is CASSLELTGATYEQYF. The DNA of the CDR3 is TGTGCCAGCAGCTTAGAACTTACAGGGGCAACCTACGAGCAGTACTTC.

The CDR3 reads CSGARGGGAYEQYF. CDR3 DNA: TGCAGCGGTGCGAGAGGAGGGGGCGCTTACGAGCAGTACTTC. This rearrangement joins TRBV29-1 to TRBJ2-5, with D tentatively TRBD1 (7 bases). The J call may not be correct, given that the DNA end is closer to TRBJ2-7. The CDR3 runs 14 residues. Germline loops: CDR1 SQVTM, CDR2 ANQGSEA.

This sequence joins TRBV25-1 and TRBJ2-3; D ambiguous. Germline CDR1 and CDR2: MGHDK and SYGVNS. The CDR3 contains 15 residues. Trimming stripped 0 bases from V and 2 bases from J, with 9 bases between. The CDR3 loop reads CASSEYSDTTDTQYF. CDR3 DNA: TGTGCCAGCAGTGAATACAGCGACACCACAGATACGCAGTATTTT. The full variable domain, in which reference TRBV25-1 and TRBJ2-3 provide the parts outside the CDR3, is EADIYQTPRYLVIGTGKKITLECSQTMGHDKMYWYQQDPGMELHLIHYSYGVNSTEKGDLSSESTVSRIRTEHFPLTLESARPSHTSQYLCASSEYSDTTDTQYFGPGTRLTVL.

The chain links TRBV7-8 to TRBJ2-7; D is unclear. Per germline, CDR1 SGHVS and CDR2 FQNEAQ. The V end was cut by 0 bases, the J end by 0 bases, with 9 bases between. The CDR3 contains 15 residues. CDR3 sequence reads: CASSLAARSSYEQYF. The CDR3, as DNA: TGTGCCAGCAGCTTAGCCGCCAGATCCTCCTACGAGCAGTACTTC. Supplemented by reference TRBV7-8 and TRBJ2-7, the full variable domain reads GAGVSQSPRYKVAKRGQDVALRCDPISGHVSLFWYQQALGQGPEFLTYFQNEAQLDKSGLPSDRFFAERPEGSVSTLKIQRTQQEDSAVYLCASSLAARSSYEQYFGPGTRLTVT.

The CDR3 loop reads CASSLLPGAYNEQFF. The CDR3 nucleotides are TGTGCCAGCAGCTTGCTACCGGGGGCCTACAATGAGCAGTTCTTC. The chain links TRBV5-6 to TRBJ2-1; a possible D gene is TRBD2 (6 bases). The CDR3 runs to 15 residues. The V and J ends lost 1 base and 2 bases respectively, with 10 bases between them. Germline lookup yields CDR1 SGHDT and CDR2 YYEEEE.

This clone is termed medium-sized. This chain connects TRBV19 to TRBJ1-2; 7 nucleotides line up with TRBD1. CDR1 is LNHDA and CDR2 is SQIVND in the germline V gene (reference sequence). V was pared by 5 bases and J by 8 bases, with 20 bases of the junction left unmatched. CDR3 length: 17 amino acids. As DNA, the CDR3 is TGTGCCAGTAGTCTCTTAATGCAGGGGGTGGATATCTCGGGCTACACCTTC. It specifies CASSLLMQGVDISGYTF.

The chain is built from TRBV13 and TRBJ2-1, with 7 bases fitting TRBD1. With 4 bases clipped from V and 3 bases from J, the junction kept 3 bases outside the gene matches. This CDR3 region has 14 residues. Germline assignment: CDR1 PRHDT and CDR2 FYEKMQ (reference sequence). In DNA form, the CDR3 reads TGTGCCAGCAGCTCCCGACAGGGCTACAATGAGCAGTTCTTC. As protein: CASSSRQGYNEQFF. Full variable domain (missing parts from reference TRBV13 and TRBJ2-1): AAGVIQSPRHLIKEKRETATLKCYPIPRHDTVYWYQQGPGQDPQFLISFYEKMQSDKGSIPDRFSAQQFSDYHSELNMSSLELGDSALYFCASSSRQGYNEQFFGPGTRLTVL.

The chain joins TRBV29-1 to TRBJ2-3, with D tentatively TRBD1 (7 bases). The CDR3 runs 13 residues. The germline CDR1 and CDR2 sequences are SQVTM and ANQGSEA. The germline V and J ends were trimmed by 8 bases and 0 bases, with 12 bases remaining between them. This chain's CDR3 is CSLEGASTDTQYF. CDR3 nucleotide sequence: TGCAGCTTGGAGGGGGCTAGCACAGATACGCAGTATTTT.

This clone was seen more than once but under ten times. The chain links TRBV7-9 to TRBJ2-1; no clear D. V dropped 5 bases and J dropped 6 bases, with 5 bases sitting between them. Germline V gives CDR1 SEHNR, CDR2 FQNEAQ (reference sequence). CDR3 size: 11 residues. CDR3 sequence reads: CASSTPNEQFF. As DNA, the CDR3 is TGTGCCAGCAGCACCCCCAATGAGCAGTTCTTC.

The chain uses TRBV5-1 and TRBJ2-1; 8 bases match TRBD2. The CDR3 covers 15 residues. CDR1 and CDR2 from the germline V gene are SGHRS and YFSETQ. V was clipped by 0 bases and J by 7 bases; unmatched bases: 6. The CDR3 nucleotides read TGCGCCAGCAGCTTGGAGTTAGCGGGATTTAATGAGCAGTTCTTC. Its translation: CASSLELAGFNEQFF.

The chain recombines TRBV29-1 with TRBJ2-7, with D perhaps matching TRBD2 (5 bases). The germline V gene encodes CDR1 SQVTM and CDR2 ANQGSEA. V lost 4 bases and J 3 bases, leaving 7 bases between the germline ends. The CDR3 is made up of 11 amino acids. Here the CDR3 DNA reads TGCAGCGTTGTAGAGGGCTACGAGCAGTACTTC. Translation gives CSVVEGYEQYF.

The J gene is TRBJ2-3, the V gene TRBV7-2; D uncertain. Germline-derived CDR1 and CDR2 are SGHTA and FQGNSA. This CDR3 region has 14 residues. Trimming took 5 bases from V and 4 from J, leaving 13 bases between them. The CDR3 spells CASSAPQVADTQYF. Here the CDR3 DNA reads TGTGCCAGCAGCGCCCCCCAAGTTGCAGATACGCAGTATTTT.

The chain recombines TRBV5-1 with TRBJ2-7; 8 bases agree with TRBD1. In germline, CDR1 is SGHRS, CDR2 YFSETQ. V dropped 4 bases and J dropped 6; count of bases not matched to a gene: 9. The CDR3 consists of 14 residues. CDR3 nucleotide sequence: TGCGCCAGCAGCCCGGGGACAGGCCTAGCCGAGCAGTACTTC. Residues: CASSPGTGLAEQYF. Looking up the rest from reference TRBV5-1 and TRBJ2-7 gives the full variable domain: KAGVTQTPRYLIKTRGQQVTLSCSPISGHRSVSWYQQTPGQGLQFLFEYFSETQRNKGNFPGRFSGRQFSNSRSEMNVSTLELGDSALYLCASSPGTGLAEQYFGPGTRLTVT.

V usage is TRBV2 and J usage is TRBJ2-7, with D unclear. This CDR3 region has 12 residues. V shed 4 bases and J shed 1 base, with 5 bases lying between them. Germline assignment: CDR1 SNHLY and CDR2 FYNNEI. The CDR3 loop is CASSVGSYEQYF. DNA for the CDR3: TGTGCCAGCAGTGTGGGGTCCTACGAGCAGTACTTC.